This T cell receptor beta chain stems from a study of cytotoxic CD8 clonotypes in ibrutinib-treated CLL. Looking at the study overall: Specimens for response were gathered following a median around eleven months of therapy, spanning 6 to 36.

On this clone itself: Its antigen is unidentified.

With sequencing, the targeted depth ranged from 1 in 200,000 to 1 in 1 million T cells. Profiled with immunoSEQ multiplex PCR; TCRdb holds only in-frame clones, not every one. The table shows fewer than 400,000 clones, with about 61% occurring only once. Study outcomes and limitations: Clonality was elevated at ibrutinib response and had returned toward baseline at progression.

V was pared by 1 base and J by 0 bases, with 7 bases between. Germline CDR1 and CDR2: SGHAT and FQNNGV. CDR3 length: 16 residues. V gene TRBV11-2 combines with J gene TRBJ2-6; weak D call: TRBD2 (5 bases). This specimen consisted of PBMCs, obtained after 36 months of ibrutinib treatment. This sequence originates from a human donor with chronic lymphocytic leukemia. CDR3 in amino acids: CASSLGGSSGANVLTF. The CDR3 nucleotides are TGTGCCAGCAGCTTAGGAGGGAGCTCTGGGGCCAACGTCCTGACTTTC.